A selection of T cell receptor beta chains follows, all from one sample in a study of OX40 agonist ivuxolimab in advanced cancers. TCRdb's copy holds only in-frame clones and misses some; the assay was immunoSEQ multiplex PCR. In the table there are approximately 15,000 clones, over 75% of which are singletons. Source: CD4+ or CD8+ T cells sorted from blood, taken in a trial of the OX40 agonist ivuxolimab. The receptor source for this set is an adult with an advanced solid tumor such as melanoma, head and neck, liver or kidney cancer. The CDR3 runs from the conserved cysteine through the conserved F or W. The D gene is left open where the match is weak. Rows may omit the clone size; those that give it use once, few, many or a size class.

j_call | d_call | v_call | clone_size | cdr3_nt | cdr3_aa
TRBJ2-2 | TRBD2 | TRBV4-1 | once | TGCGCCAGCAGACCCGGACTAGCGAACACCGGGGAGCTGTTTTTT | CASRPGLANTGELFF
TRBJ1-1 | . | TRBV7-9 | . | TGTGCCAGCAGCTTAGGGGCCGGGGATGAAGCTTTCTTT | CASSLGAGDEAFF
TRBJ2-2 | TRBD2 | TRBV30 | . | TGTGCCTGGACTAGCGGGGGGGCCGACACCGGGGAGCTGTTTTTT | CAWTSGGADTGELFF
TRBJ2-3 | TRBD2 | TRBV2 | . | TGTGCCAGCACTCGGACTAGCGGGGGCACAGATACGCAGTATTTT | CASTRTSGGTDTQYF
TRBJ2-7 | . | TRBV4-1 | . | TGCGCCAGCAGCCAAGTGGCGGGTAACTCCTACGAGCAGTACTTC | CASSQVAGNSYEQYF
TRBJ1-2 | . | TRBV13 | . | TGTGCCAGCAGCCCTAGGGGGACCGGGCCAAGCTATGGCTACACCTTC | CASSPRGTGPSYGYTF
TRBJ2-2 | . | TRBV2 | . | TGTGCCAGCACACTGGGGAGACGGTACGGGGAGCTGTTTTTT | CASTLGRRYGELFF
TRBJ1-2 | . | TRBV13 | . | TGTGCCAGCAGCTTAGGTTACTATGGCTACACCTTC | CASSLGYYGYTF
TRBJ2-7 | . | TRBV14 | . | TGTGCCAGCAGCCCACTAGGAAACTACGAGCAGTACTTC | CASSPLGNYEQYF
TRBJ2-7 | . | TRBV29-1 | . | TGCAGCGTCCCCGGGCCCCACTACGAGCAGTACTTC | CSVPGPHYEQYF
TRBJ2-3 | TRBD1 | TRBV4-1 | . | TGCGCCAGCAGCCAAGCGGACAGGGGGACAGATACGCAGTATTTT | CASSQADRGTDTQYF
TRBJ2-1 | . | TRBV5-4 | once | TGTGCCAGCAGCTTGTCTTACTATGAGCAGTTCTTC | CASSLSYYEQFF
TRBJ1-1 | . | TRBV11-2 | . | TGTGCCAGCAGCTTGGTTGAGGGGGTCACTGAAGCTTTCTTT | CASSLVEGVTEAFF
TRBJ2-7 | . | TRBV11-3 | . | TGTGCCAGCAGCCCCCTCGGCGAGCAGTACTTC | CASSPLGEQYF
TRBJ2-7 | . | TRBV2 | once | TGTGCCAGCAGTTTTCCTGGACAGAATCTCCTCTACGAGCAGTACTTC | CASSFPGQNLLYEQYF
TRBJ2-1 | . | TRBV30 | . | TGTGCCTGGAGTACCTACAGGGTAGAGCAGTTCTTC | CAWSTYRVEQFF
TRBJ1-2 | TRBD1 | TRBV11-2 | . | TGTGCCAGCACCTTTAGTCCCGACAGGGGGAGGGGCAACTATGGCTACACCTTC | CASTFSPDRGRGNYGYTF
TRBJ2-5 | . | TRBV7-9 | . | TGTGCCAGCAGCTTAGTTTTAGGAGGGGAGACCCAGTACTTC | CASSLVLGGETQYF
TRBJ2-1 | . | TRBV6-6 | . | TGTGCCAGCAGTTTGGGGGGCAATGAGCAGTTCTTC | CASSLGGNEQFF
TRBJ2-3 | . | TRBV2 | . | TGTGCCAGCCGACGAGGACCTTTCATCACAGATACGCAGTATTTT | CASRRGPFITDTQYF
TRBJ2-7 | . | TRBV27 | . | TGTGCCAGCAAGGGGCCAGGCCTCGAGCAGTACTTC | CASKGPGLEQYF
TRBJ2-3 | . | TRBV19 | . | TGTGCCAGTAGTATTGGAGCGGGTCGCACAGATACGCAGTATTTT | CASSIGAGRTDTQYF
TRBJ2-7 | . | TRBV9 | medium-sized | TGTGCCAGCTCACAGGGCTCCTACGAGCAGTACTTC | CASSQGSYEQYF
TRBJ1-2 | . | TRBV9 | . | TGTGCCAGCAGCGTCCGGGACGCAGAATCCTATGGCTACACCTTC | CASSVRDAESYGYTF
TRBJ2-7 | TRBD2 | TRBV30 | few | TGTGCCTGGGGACTAGCGGGAATCTTTGCCGAGCAGTACTTC | CAWGLAGIFAEQYF
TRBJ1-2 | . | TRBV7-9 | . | TGTGCCAGCAGCGAAGCCACAGGGACCGATGGCTACACCTTC | CASSEATGTDGYTF
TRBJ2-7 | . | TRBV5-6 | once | TGTGCCAGCAGCTCTATCGACAGGTCCTACGAGCAGTACTTC | CASSSIDRSYEQYF
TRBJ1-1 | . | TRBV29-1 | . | TGCAGCGTTCGAGGACGGGGCACTGAAGCTTTCTTT | CSVRGRGTEAFF
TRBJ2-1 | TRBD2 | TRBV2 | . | TGTGCCAGCAGAGCCGGGACTATACTCTCCTACAATGAGCAGTTCTTC | CASRAGTILSYNEQFF
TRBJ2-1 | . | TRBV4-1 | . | TGCGCCAGCAGCTCAAACGCGGGGTCCTACAATGAGCAGTTCTTC | CASSSNAGSYNEQFF
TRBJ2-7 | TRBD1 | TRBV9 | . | TGTGCCAGCAGCGTATTCGACAGGGAAGACGAGCAGTACTTC | CASSVFDREDEQYF
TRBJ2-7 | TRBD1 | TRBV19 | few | TGTGCCAGTAGCGGACAGGGGGCTTGGGAGCAGTACTTC | CASSGQGAWEQYF
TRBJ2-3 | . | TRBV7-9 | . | TGTGCCAGCAGCTTAGACGGGGCGCGGGGTAGCACAGATACGCAGTATTTT | CASSLDGARGSTDTQYF
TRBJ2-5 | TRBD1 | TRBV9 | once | TGTGCCAGCAGCGCGGGACAGGGGGCTCGAGAGACCCAGTACTTC | CASSAGQGARETQYF
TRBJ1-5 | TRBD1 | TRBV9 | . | TGTGCCAGCAGCGTAGCGATGACAGGGGTTTATCAGCCCCAGCATTTT | CASSVAMTGVYQPQHF
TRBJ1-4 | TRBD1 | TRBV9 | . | TGTGCCAGCAGCCCTGGGGGGGGACAGGTTAATGAAAAACTGTTTTTT | CASSPGGGQVNEKLFF
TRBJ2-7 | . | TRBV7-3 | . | TGTGCCAGCAGCTTTAGGGGTGGAAGGGCCGCCGAGCAGTACTTC | CASSFRGGRAAEQYF
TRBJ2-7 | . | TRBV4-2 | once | TGTGCCAGCAGCCAATCAGGTCGCTCCTACGAGCAGTACTTC | CASSQSGRSYEQYF
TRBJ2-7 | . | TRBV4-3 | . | TGCGCCAGCAGCCAAGATCAGGGACACTACGAGCAGTACTTC | CASSQDQGHYEQYF
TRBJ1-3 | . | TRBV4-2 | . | TGTGCCAGCAGTCAAGGAGAAAGCCTTCTTTCTTCCGGAAACACCATATATTTT | CASSQGESLLSSGNTIYF
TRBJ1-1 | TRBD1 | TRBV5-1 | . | TGCGCCAGCAGCTTGAGCGGACAGGGGGTTGAAGCTTTCTTT | CASSLSGQGVEAFF
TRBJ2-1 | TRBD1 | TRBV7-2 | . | TGTGCCAGCAGCTGGGGACAGGGGCCCACCCTGGGGTGGAATGAGCAGTTCTTC | CASSWGQGPTLGWNEQFF
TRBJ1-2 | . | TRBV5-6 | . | TGTGCCAGCAGCCCCACAGGGTTTGGCTACACCTTC | CASSPTGFGYTF
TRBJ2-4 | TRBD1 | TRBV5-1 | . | TGCGCCAGCAAGGGGGCAGAGAACATTCAGTACTTC | CASKGAENIQYF
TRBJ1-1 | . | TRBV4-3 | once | TGCGCCAGCAGCCAAGAGGGGGAAGACACTGAAGCTTTCTTT | CASSQEGEDTEAFF
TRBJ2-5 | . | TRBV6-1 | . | TGTGCCAGCAGTGATGAGGCAAGGGAGACCCAGTACTTC | CASSDEARETQYF
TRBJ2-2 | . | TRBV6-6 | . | TGTGCCAGCAGTTCCCAGCGGGTCACCGGGGAGCTGTTTTTT | CASSSQRVTGELFF
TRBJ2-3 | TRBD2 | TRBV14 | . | TGTGCCAGCAGCCAGACTAGCGTGAGCACAGATACGCAGTATTTT | CASSQTSVSTDTQYF
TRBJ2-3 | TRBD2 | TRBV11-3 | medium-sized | TGTGCCAGCAGCTCCGATAGCGGGGGCACAGATACGCAGTATTTT | CASSSDSGGTDTQYF
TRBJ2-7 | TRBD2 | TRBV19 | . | TGTGCCAGTAGCGTAACTAGCGGGTACGAGCAGTACTTC | CASSVTSGYEQYF
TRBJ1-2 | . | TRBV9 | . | TGTGCCAGCAGCGTAGGAGGGGAGGGAGGCTATGGCTACACCTTC | CASSVGGEGGYGYTF
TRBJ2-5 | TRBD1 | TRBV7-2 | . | TGTGCCAGCAGCCAAGATCTCGGGACAGGGGCGGAGACCCAGTACTTC | CASSQDLGTGAETQYF
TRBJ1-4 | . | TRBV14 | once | TGTGCCAGCAGCCAAGAAACCGGAAGTGGAGTGAATGAAAAACTGTTTTTT | CASSQETGSGVNEKLFF
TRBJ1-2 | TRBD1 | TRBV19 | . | TGTGCCAGTAGTATAGCCCCAGGGGGCGCAAATGGCTACACCTTC | CASSIAPGGANGYTF